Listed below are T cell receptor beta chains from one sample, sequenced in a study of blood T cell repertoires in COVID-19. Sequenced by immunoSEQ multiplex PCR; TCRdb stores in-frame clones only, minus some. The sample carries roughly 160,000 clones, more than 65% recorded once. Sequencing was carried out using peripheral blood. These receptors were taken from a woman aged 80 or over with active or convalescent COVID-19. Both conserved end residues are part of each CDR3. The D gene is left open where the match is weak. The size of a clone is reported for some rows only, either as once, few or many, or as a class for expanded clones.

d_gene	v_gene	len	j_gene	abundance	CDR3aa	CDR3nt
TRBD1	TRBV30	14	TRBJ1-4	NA	CAWRLTGLSEKLFF	TGTGCCTGGAGGCTGACAGGGCTAAGTGAAAAACTGTTTTTT
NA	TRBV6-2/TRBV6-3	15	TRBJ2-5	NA	CASSYSFADSGTQYF	TGTGCCAGCAGTTACTCGTTTGCGGACTCTGGGACCCAGTACTTC
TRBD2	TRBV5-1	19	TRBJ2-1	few	CASSLGVGTSGRPPNEQFF	TGCGCCAGCAGCCTCGGGGTCGGGACTAGCGGGAGGCCGCCCAATGAGCAGTTCTTC
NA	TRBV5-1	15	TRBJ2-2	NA	CASVQGDTNTGELFF	TGCGCCAGCGTGCAAGGGGACACGAACACCGGGGAGCTGTTTTTT
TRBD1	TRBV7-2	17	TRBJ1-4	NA	CASSSPGTGGPNEKLFF	TGTGCCAGCAGCTCCCCCGGGACAGGGGGTCCTAATGAAAAACTGTTTTTT
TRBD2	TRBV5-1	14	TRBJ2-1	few	CASSMTSVDNEQFF	TGCGCCAGCAGCATGACTAGCGTAGACAATGAGCAGTTCTTC
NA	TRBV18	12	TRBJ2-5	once	CASSRFQETQYF	TGTGCCAGCTCCCGTTTCCAAGAGACCCAGTACTTC
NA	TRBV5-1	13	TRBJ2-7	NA	CASSFGRDYEQYF	TGCGCCAGCAGCTTTGGGCGGGACTACGAGCAGTACTTC
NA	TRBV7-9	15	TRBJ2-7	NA	CASSSKQGFGYEQYF	TGTGCCAGCAGCTCGAAACAGGGTTTTGGCTACGAGCAGTACTTC
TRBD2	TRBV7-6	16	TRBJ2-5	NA	CASSPGALAGPETQYF	TGTGCCAGCAGCCCTGGGGCACTAGCGGGACCAGAGACCCAGTACTTC
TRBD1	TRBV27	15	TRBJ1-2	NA	CASRSSGGPNYGYTF	TGTGCCAGCAGGTCCTCAGGGGGGCCTAACTATGGCTACACCTTC
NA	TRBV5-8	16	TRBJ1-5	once	CASSPLMTGGDQPQHF	TGTGCCAGCAGCCCTTTAATGACGGGAGGGGATCAGCCCCAGCATTTT
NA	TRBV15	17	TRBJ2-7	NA	CATSRGYVGHTSHEQYF	TGTGCCACCAGCAGAGGGTATGTGGGACACACTTCCCACGAGCAGTACTTC
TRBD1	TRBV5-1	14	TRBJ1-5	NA	CASSEGTGDQPQHF	TGCGCCAGCAGCGAGGGGACAGGGGATCAGCCCCAGCATTTT
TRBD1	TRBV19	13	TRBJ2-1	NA	CATRDRDVNEQFF	TGTGCAACTCGGGACAGGGATGTCAATGAGCAGTTCTTC
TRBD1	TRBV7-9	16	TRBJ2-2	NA	CASNGATGGQTGELFF	TGTGCCAGCAATGGGGCGACAGGGGGGCAGACCGGGGAGCTGTTTTTT
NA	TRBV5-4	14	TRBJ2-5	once	CASSLLESGETQYF	TGTGCCAGCAGCTTGCTGGAGTCAGGGGAGACCCAGTACTTC
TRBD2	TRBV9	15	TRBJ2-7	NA	CASSVDLAGPYEQYF	TGTGCCAGCAGCGTAGATCTAGCGGGCCCCTACGAGCAGTACTTC
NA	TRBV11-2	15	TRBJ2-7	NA	CASSLDTLDSYEQYF	TGTGCCAGCAGCTTAGATACTTTGGACAGCTACGAGCAGTACTTC
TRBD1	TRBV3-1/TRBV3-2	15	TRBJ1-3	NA	CASSRTGSSGNTIYF	TGTGCCAGCAGCCGGACAGGTAGCTCTGGAAACACCATATATTTT
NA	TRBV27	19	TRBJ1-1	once	CASFTKTAIPGRRGTEAFF	TGTGCCAGCTTCACCAAAACGGCGATCCCGGGCAGACGGGGCACTGAAGCTTTCTTT
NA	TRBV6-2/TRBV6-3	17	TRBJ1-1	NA	CASSYSNLPGDNTEAFF	TGTGCCAGCAGTTACTCGAATCTTCCAGGGGATAACACTGAAGCTTTCTTT
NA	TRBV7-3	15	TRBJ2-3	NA	CASSLTSGLGDTQYF	TGTGCCAGCAGCTTAACTTCGGGGTTAGGAGATACGCAGTATTTT
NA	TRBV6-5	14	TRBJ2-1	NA	CASSLDYAGSEQFF	TGTGCCAGCAGTTTAGACTACGCGGGAAGTGAGCAGTTCTTC
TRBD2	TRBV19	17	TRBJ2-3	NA	CASSRSGLAGGPDTQYF	TGTGCCAGTAGTAGGAGTGGACTAGCGGGAGGGCCAGATACGCAGTATTTT
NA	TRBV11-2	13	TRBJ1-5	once	CASSLSPDQPQHF	TGTGCCAGCAGCTTATCCCCCGATCAGCCCCAGCATTTT
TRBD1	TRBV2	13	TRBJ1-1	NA	CAAHRDRDTEAFF	TGTGCCGCACACCGGGACAGAGACACTGAAGCTTTCTTT